The present TCR beta chain was sequenced within a study of blood T cell repertoires in COVID-19. The overall study: Some COVID-19 samples were acute and others convalescent; all came from the United States, Italy and Spain. PBMCs, B-cell-depleted T cells, or T cells provided the cDNA or gDNA that made up the material.

The V gene's germline CDR1 is SGHKS and CDR2 YYEKEE (reference sequence). This CDR3 comprises 11 residues. The V and J ends lost 4 bases and 6 bases respectively, with 5 bases between them. In the original workflow: Using reference gene primer amplification, nucleated cell counts were estimated. Sequencing used immunoSEQ multiplex PCR; TCRdb keeps in-frame clones, though not all of them. D and trimming were read from the DNA, whereas the V and J calls and clone size are those reported in that table. The sample includes over 100,000 clones, over 75% of them seen just once. The sequenced sample was peripheral blood. This clonotype was sampled from a woman between 50 and 59 years old with acute or convalescent COVID-19. V is TRBV5-5 and J is TRBJ2-4; D ambiguous. CDR3 sequence reads: CASSLVNIQYF. Here the CDR3 DNA reads TGTGCCAGCAGCCTAGTAAACATTCAGTACTTC.